These 31 T cell receptor beta chains came from one sample sequenced in a study of cytomegalovirus exposure and HLA in healthy donors. The primer mix had 60 Vbeta and 13 Jbeta primers. This table comes from immunoSEQ multiplex PCR, and its TCRdb copy is limited to in-frame clones, with some not included. The sample has around 150,000 clones; about 76% are singletons. The material sequenced was PBMCs. The receptors derive from a human donor in good health.

The chain is built from TRBV6-5 and TRBJ2-1, with a tentative D call TRBD2 (7 bases). The germline V gene has CDR1 MNHEY and CDR2 SVGAGI. The CDR3 runs 16 residues. Trimming took off 2 bases at V and 4 bases at J, with 15 bases between the two ends. In DNA form, the CDR3 reads TGTGCCAGCAGTTACCAGGGGCTAGCGGTTTACAATGAGCAGTTCTTC. Protein sequence: CASSYQGLAVYNEQFF.

V and J are TRBV1 and TRBJ1-3; TRBD1 is taken as the D call from the table, unchecked against the DNA. TRBV1 constitutes a pseudogene. CDR3 length: 13 amino acids. The chain's CDR3 is CTSSPPGRNTIYF. For the CDR3, the DNA is TGCACCAGCAGCCCGCCAGGAAGAAACACCATATATTTT.

This chain connects TRBV7-8 to TRBJ2-7; TRBD1 matches 9 bases. CDR3 length: 16 amino acids. Trimming took 9 bases from V and 0 from J; bases not matched to a gene: 12. Germline V lookup: CDR1 SGHVS, CDR2 FQNEAQ. CDR3 in amino acids: CASMGSWDRVSYEQYF. CDR3 bases: TGTGCCAGTATGGGGAGTTGGGACAGGGTCTCCTACGAGCAGTACTTC.

The J gene is TRBJ2-3, the V gene TRBV6-5; TRBD1 agrees at 9 bases. This CDR3 has 15 residues. Germline V CDR1 and CDR2: MNHEY, SVGAGI. V lost 6 bases to trimming and J lost 5 bases; unmatched junction nucleotides: 9. CDR3 DNA: TGTGCCAGCAGGGACACAGGGGGCGGAGGAGATACGCAGTATTTT. Residues: CASRDTGGGGDTQYF.

The J gene is TRBJ1-2, the V gene TRBV9; 7 nucleotides line up with TRBD1. The CDR3 spans 16 residues. J was trimmed by 4 bases and V by 0 bases; bases with no gene match: 9. Germline V gene lookup returns CDR1 SGDLS and CDR2 YYNGEE. The CDR3 bases are TGTGCCAGCAGCGTAGAGTCAGGGGGACCCTTCTATGGCTACACCTTC. Amino acids: CASSVESGGPFYGYTF.

The chain links TRBV5-6 to TRBJ2-3, with TRBD2 as a possible D gene (6 bases). Between the trimmed V and J ends, which lost 4 bases and 4 bases, there was a span of 25 bases. This CDR3 contains 18 residues. The germline V gene encodes CDR1 SGHDT and CDR2 YYEEEE. DNA of the CDR3: TGTGCCAGCAGCCCGGAAATCATCACGGGAGAGTTTCCAGATACGCAGTATTTT. Residues: CASSPEIITGEFPDTQYF.

This chain links TRBV5-1 with TRBJ2-5; TRBD2 aligns across 8 bases. CDR3 length: 15 residues. V lost 5 bases, J lost 1 base, and 7 bases stayed unmatched. CDR1 is SGHRS and CDR2 is YFSETQ in the germline V gene. CDR3 in DNA: TGCGCCAGCAGTGTTGCTAGCGGGCCCCAAGAGACCCAGTACTTC. This gives the protein CASSVASGPQETQYF.

This clone was counted a few times. The chain employs TRBV5-4 and TRBJ1-4; TRBD1 matches 11 bases. The CDR3 length is 14 residues. Germline-derived CDR1 and CDR2 are SGHNT and YYREEE (reference sequence). V was pared by 3 bases and J by 7 bases, with 2 bases of the junction left unmatched. CDR3 coding DNA: TGTGCCAGCAGCTCCGGGACAGGGGGTGAAAAACTGTTTTTT. Amino acid sequence: CASSSGTGGEKLFF.

The chain uses TRBV29-1 and TRBJ2-1; D is perhaps TRBD1 (6 bases). V lost 4 bases and J lost 1, with 14 bases in between. Germline assignment: CDR1 SQVTM and CDR2 ANQGSEA. This CDR3 is 15 amino acids long. The CDR3 sequence is CSVVTGLRSYNEQFF. The CDR3 nucleotides are TGCAGCGTTGTAACAGGGTTAAGATCCTACAATGAGCAGTTCTTC.

This clone has more than one count but fewer than ten. The V call is TRBV7-2, the J call TRBJ2-5; no definite D call. Germline lookup yields CDR1 SGHTA and CDR2 FQGNSA. Trimming stripped 5 bases from V and 3 bases from J, with 4 bases between. The CDR3 consists of 11 residues. CDR3 coding DNA: TGTGCCAGCAGCGCAGAAGAGACCCAGTACTTC. It translates to CASSAEETQYF.

This chain uses TRBV2 with TRBJ2-7; 8 nucleotides match TRBD1. With 6 bases clipped from V and 7 bases from J, the junction kept 5 bases outside the gene matches. Germline-derived CDR1 and CDR2 are SNHLY and FYNNEI. The CDR3 is made up of 12 amino acids. CDR3 nucleotide sequence: TGTGCCAGCAGAGGGACAGGCGGAGAGCAGTACTTC. Translated, it gives CASRGTGGEQYF.

The rearrangement uses TRBV2 and TRBJ1-2; 9 bases map to TRBD1. The CDR3 covers 13 residues. Germline-derived CDR1 and CDR2 are SNHLY and FYNNEI. The ends lost 4 bases at V and 4 bases at J; junction bases unmatched: 1. The CDR3, as DNA: TGTGCCAGCAGTGGACAGGGGGTCTATGGCTACACCTTC. It specifies CASSGQGVYGYTF.

The chain joins TRBV16 to TRBJ2-2, with D maybe TRBD1 (5 bases). The CDR3 spans 14 residues. V was shortened by 3 bases and J by 5 bases, with 10 bases between the two germline ends. Germline values: CDR1 KGHSY, CDR2 FQNENV. The chain's CDR3 is CASSQGRGTGELFF. The CDR3 bases are TGTGCCAGCAGCCAGGGAAGGGGAACCGGGGAGCTGTTTTTT.

The V gene is TRBV11-3, the J gene TRBJ2-3; 9 bases line up with TRBD2. CDR3 size: 15 residues. From germline, CDR1 is SGHNT and CDR2 YENEEA. Trimming cost V 1 base and J 5 bases; bases outside gene matches: 4. CDR3 residues: CASSLGGGVGDTQYF. DNA for the CDR3: TGTGCCAGCAGCTTAGGCGGGGGGGTTGGAGATACGCAGTATTTT.

The chain recombines TRBV30 with TRBJ1-5; maybe TRBD1 (6 bases). The CDR3 runs to 13 residues. CDR1 is GTSNPN, CDR2 SVGIG, per germline (reference sequence). Trimming cost V 4 bases and J 8 bases, with 15 bases left between them. CDR3 amino acids: CAWTGQPGEPQHF. In DNA, the CDR3 is TGTGCCTGGACAGGACAGCCCGGTGAGCCCCAGCATTTT.

The chain combines TRBV28 with TRBJ2-3, with TRBD1 matching over 10 bases. Looked up from germline, CDR1 is MDHEN and CDR2 is SYDVKM. With 5 bases clipped from V and 0 bases from J, the junction kept 2 bases outside the gene matches. This CDR3 is built from 15 residues. The CDR3 region is CASSTGQGSTDTQYF. The CDR3 nucleotides are TGTGCCAGCAGTACGGGACAGGGGAGCACAGATACGCAGTATTTT.

This clone was seen a single time. The V and J genes are TRBV6-4 and TRBJ1-1; D is unresolved. Trimming left V 7 bases short and J 7 bases short, with 10 bases between. Germline CDR1 is MRHNA and CDR2 is SNTAGT. The CDR3 totals 11 residues. CDR3 sequence reads: CASNLGFEAFF. CDR3 DNA: TGTGCCAGCAATCTGGGCTTTGAAGCTTTCTTT.

This clone came up a few times. The V gene is TRBV28, the J gene TRBJ2-2, with 13 bases identical to TRBD2. Germline CDR1 is MDHEN and CDR2 is SYDVKM. With 9 bases clipped from V and 4 bases from J, the junction kept 8 bases outside the gene matches. This CDR3 contains 16 residues. The CDR3 nucleotides read TGTGCCAGTGTCGGACTAGCGGGAGTACGCACCGGGGAGCTGTTTTTT. It yields the protein CASVGLAGVRTGELFF.

The chain joins TRBV5-1 to TRBJ2-3, with 7 bases fitting TRBD1. Per germline, CDR1 SGHRS and CDR2 YFSETQ. The J segment lost 4 bases and the V segment lost 4 bases, leaving 9 bases of the junction unmatched. This CDR3 has 15 amino acids. The CDR3 loop is CASSPLDRDADTQYF. The CDR3, as DNA: TGCGCCAGCAGCCCCTTAGACAGGGACGCAGATACGCAGTATTTT.

The J gene is TRBJ2-6, the V gene TRBV27; D perhaps matches TRBD2 (5 bases). Germline V gene sequence: CDR1 MNHEY, CDR2 SMNVEV (reference sequence). The CDR3 spans 15 residues. V dropped 5 bases and J dropped 2 bases, with 10 bases sitting between them. The CDR3 nucleotides read TGTGCCAGCAGTCTCTCGGGAACTGGGGCCAACGTCCTGACTTTC. Translated, it gives CASSLSGTGANVLTF.

The chain links TRBV7-9 to TRBJ1-1; D call uncertain. V lost 2 bases to trimming and J lost 4 bases, with 17 bases between them. Germline V gene data show CDR1 as SEHNR and CDR2 as FQNEAQ (reference sequence). CDR3 length: 16 residues. This chain's CDR3 is CASSLLAPAGSTEAFF. Here the CDR3 DNA reads TGTGCCAGCAGCTTACTTGCGCCAGCGGGAAGCACTGAAGCTTTCTTT.

The gene calls are TRBV7-9 and TRBJ1-2; TRBD1 aligns across 8 bases. The CDR3 is made up of 14 amino acids. V trimming: 5 bases; J trimming: 2 bases; junction bases outside the gene matches: 4. Germline V gene sequence: CDR1 SEHNR, CDR2 FQNEAQ (reference sequence). DNA of the CDR3: TGTGCCAGCAGCATAGGACAGGGAAACTATGGCTACACCTTC. Translating gives CASSIGQGNYGYTF. The full variable domain, rest sourced from reference TRBV7-9 and TRBJ1-2, is DTGVSQNPRHKITKRGQNVTFRCDPISEHNRLYWYRQTLGQGPEFLTYFQNEAQLEKSRLLSDRFSAERPKGSFSTLEIQRTEQGDSAMYLCASSIGQGNYGYTFGSGTRLTVV.

The rearrangement joins TRBV5-6 to TRBJ1-3, with D perhaps TRBD1 (6 bases). The CDR3 consists of 16 residues. V was cut by 4 bases and J by 0 bases, with 14 bases left in between. Germline CDR1 and CDR2: SGHDT and YYEEEE. The DNA of the CDR3 is TGTGCCAGCAGCCCTTTTGGGGGGGCCTCTGGAAACACCATATATTTT. It translates to CASSPFGGASGNTIYF.

The chain couples TRBV29-1 to TRBJ2-3, with 10 bases lining up with TRBD1. This CDR3 spans 15 amino acids. V lost 4 bases, J lost 8 bases, and 12 bases stayed unmatched. In germline, CDR1 is SQVTM, CDR2 ANQGSEA. As DNA, the CDR3 is TGCAGCGTTGTCTCCGGGACAGGGGTTCGATTTACGCAGTATTTT. Amino acids: CSVVSGTGVRFTQYF.

This clone was detected only once. The chain carries TRBV4-1 and TRBJ2-7; 7 bases align to TRBD2. Trimming cost V 2 bases and J 0 bases; bases outside gene matches: 4. Germline V gene data show CDR1 as MGHRA and CDR2 as YSYEKL. CDR3 size: 15 residues. The CDR3 spells CASSQLAVSSYEQYF. CDR3 in DNA: TGCGCCAGCAGCCAACTAGCGGTTAGCTCCTACGAGCAGTACTTC.

The genes are TRBV28 and TRBJ1-5, with TRBD1 matching over 8 bases. Germline loops: CDR1 MDHEN, CDR2 SYDVKM. CDR3 size: 17 residues. J gave up 2 bases and V 4 bases, and 10 bases lay outside the gene matches. For the CDR3, the DNA is TGTGCCAGCAGTTCCCGACAGGGGATGGGAGGCAATCAGCCCCAGCATTTT. It yields the protein CASSSRQGMGGNQPQHF.

The sample holds a few counts of this clone. The chain has TRBV27 and TRBJ2-7; D perhaps matches TRBD1 (5 bases). Germline V gene sequence: CDR1 MNHEY, CDR2 SMNVEV (reference sequence). The CDR3 is made up of 16 amino acids. V was cut by 2 bases and J by 2 bases, with 16 bases left in between. The CDR3, as DNA: TGTGCCAGCAGTTTACGCCTCCCGACAGAGACCTACGAGCAGTACTTC. As protein: CASSLRLPTETYEQYF.

The rearrangement joins TRBV6-4 to TRBJ2-1; tentatively, D is TRBD1 (5 bases). Per the germline V gene, CDR1 is MRHNA and CDR2 is SNTAGT. There are 14 residues in the CDR3. Trimming stripped 3 bases from V and 0 bases from J, with 6 bases between. The CDR3 coding sequence is TGTGCCAGCAGTGAGGACAACTCCTACAATGAGCAGTTCTTC. Translated, it gives CASSEDNSYNEQFF.

This clone was found a few times. The rearrangement uses TRBV4-3 and TRBJ2-2; D perhaps matches TRBD2 (6 bases). The CDR3 contains 14 residues. V dropped 2 bases and J dropped 6 bases, with 10 bases sitting between them. Germline CDR1 is LGHNA and CDR2 is YSLEER. CDR3 region: CASSQNGGPGELFF. CDR3 DNA sequence: TGCGCCAGCAGCCAAAATGGAGGGCCCGGGGAGCTGTTTTTT.

A single count supports this clone. The chain is built from TRBV6-1 and TRBJ1-4; 8 bases are shared with TRBD1. The CDR3 consists of 17 residues. Germline V gives CDR1 MNHNS, CDR2 SASEGT. The ends lost 1 base at V and 8 bases at J; junction bases unmatched: 12. CDR3 in amino acids: CASSEVGRGLTGEKLFF. As DNA, the CDR3 is TGTGCCAGCAGTGAAGTAGGCAGGGGGCTAACGGGAGAAAAACTGTTTTTT.

The chain is built from TRBV28 and TRBJ1-1; D uncertain. The CDR3 is 14 amino acids. V lost 7 bases and J 5 bases, leaving 17 bases between the germline ends. From germline, CDR1 is MDHEN and CDR2 SYDVKM. The CDR3 loop reads CASTQPGFGTEAFF. For the CDR3, the DNA is TGTGCCAGCACCCAACCGGGTTTCGGGACTGAAGCTTTCTTT.